The 12 T cell receptor beta chains in this list originate from one sample, sequenced in a study of T cells in women clearing cervical HPV infection. The table came from immunoSEQ multiplex PCR; TCRdb's copy has only in-frame clones and leaves some out. This sample carries 15,000 to 20,000 clones, with roughly 16% going to the ten biggest clones. The sequenced material came from blood buffy coat. The receptors stem from a woman between 18 and 75 years old with a cervical HPV16 infection that either progressed to CIN3+ or cleared (not recorded which).

Details on this clone: The CDR3 extends 3 residues past the end of the read, so its final part is completed from the germline J gene. This chain links TRBV20-1 with TRBJ1-6; D not resolved. This CDR3 has 14 residues. The V end lost 1 base, the J end lost 0 bases, and 4 bases lay between the germline ends. The germline CDR1 and CDR2 sequences are DFQATT and SNEGSKA (reference sequence). The CDR3 spells CSARVVSYNSPLHF. Partial CDR3 DNA: TGCAGTGCTAGAGTCGTCTCCTATAATTCACCC.

Points on this clone: The read falls 3 residues short of the CDR3 end, and the missing part is taken from the germline J gene. This chain joins TRBV30 and TRBJ1-1; maybe TRBD1 (5 bases). The CDR3 covers 13 residues. Germline V CDR1 and CDR2: GTSNPN, SVGIG (reference sequence). V was trimmed by 3 bases and J by 0 bases, leaving 8 bases between them. CDR3 sequence: CAWRGAVNTEAFF. Partial CDR3 DNA: TGTGCCTGGAGAGGGGCTGTGAACACTGAA.

A word on this clone: The CDR3 end falls 3 residues outside the read, so it is completed with the germline J gene. V and J are TRBV6-1 and TRBJ2-2, with D possibly TRBD1 on 5 matching bases. CDR1 is MNHNS and CDR2 is SASEGT in the germline V gene. This CDR3 has 14 residues. CDR3 bases read: TGTGCCAGCAGTGAACAGGGAAGGGCCAACGTG. Translating gives CASSEQGRANV. The entire CDR3 protein is CASSEQGRANVLFF.

About this clone itself: The read falls 3 residues short of the CDR3 end, and the missing part is taken from the germline J gene. The V and J genes are TRBV2 and TRBJ2-2; 9 bases align to TRBD1. Germline V lookup: CDR1 SNHLY, CDR2 FYNNEI. This CDR3 comprises 16 residues. V shed 6 bases, J shed 7 bases, and the junction held 12 bases outside the gene matches. CDR3 DNA (partial): TGTGCCAGCAGGGCGGGACAGGGAGGATACAACGGGGAG. This sequence encodes CASRAGQGGYNGE. The complete CDR3 reads CASRAGQGGYNGELFF.

About this clone itself: The read gets to within 3 residues of the CDR3 end, and the germline J gene fills in the rest. This chain uses TRBV7-2 with TRBJ2-5, with D possibly matching TRBD1 (7 bases). The CDR3 has 14 residues. Germline lookup yields CDR1 SGHTA and CDR2 FQGNSA. Trimming removed 5 bases at V and 5 bases at J, with 15 bases between. The CDR3 loop is CASSVQGGQETQYF. The covered CDR3 bases are TGTGCCAGCAGCGTGCAGGGGGGTCAGGAGACC.

As concerns this clone: Coverage ceases 3 residues before the CDR3 finishes, and the germline J gene fills in the end. The chain uses TRBV7-2 and TRBJ2-4; 7 positions agree with TRBD1. This CDR3 is 15 amino acids long. Per the germline V gene, CDR1 is SGHTA and CDR2 is FQGNSA. Partial CDR3 DNA: TGTGCCAGCAGCTTAGCGCGACAGGGTTCTACTGGT. Its translation: CASSLARQGSTG. The complete CDR3 reads CASSLARQGSTGQYF.

A remark on this clone: The read falls 3 residues short of the CDR3 end, and the missing part is taken from the germline J gene. The J gene is TRBJ1-2, the V gene TRBV18; TRBD1 matches 11 bases. Trimming at V came to 5 bases and at J to 0 bases, leaving 2 bases not matched to a gene. Germline assignment: CDR1 KGHSH and CDR2 LQKENI. This CDR3 is built from 15 residues. CDR3 loop: CASSSGQGANYGYTF. The sequenced CDR3 bases are TGTGCCAGCTCATCGGGACAGGGGGCTAACTATGGC.

Of note for this clone: The sequence runs out 3 residues before the end of the CDR3; the remainder is reconstructed from the germline J gene. The J gene is TRBJ2-3, the V gene TRBV7-2, with D unclear. Trimming left V 3 bases short and J 4 bases short, with 8 bases between. The length of the CDR3 is 13 residues. Germline CDR1 SGHTA, CDR2 FQGNSA. The CDR3 region is CASSFKSADTQYF. CDR3 bases read: TGTGCCAGCAGCTTCAAAAGCGCAGATACG.

Comment on this clone: The sequenced fragment ends 3 residues before the CDR3 boundary, so the rest is inferred from the germline J gene. V usage is TRBV4-2 and J usage is TRBJ2-3; tentatively, D is TRBD1 or TRBD2 (6 bases each). CDR1 and CDR2 from the germline V gene are LGHNA and YNFKEQ. The CDR3 contains 13 residues. V lost 6 bases to trimming and J lost 1 base, with 8 bases between them. The CDR3 region is CASREGGTDTQYF. The sequenced part of the CDR3 DNA is TGTGCCAGCAGGGAGGGGGGCACAGATACG.

CDR3 DNA (partial): TGCGCCAGCAGTGAGTCGACACAGGGGGGCACAGATACG. This codes for CASSESTQGGTDT. The whole CDR3 protein is CASSESTQGGTDTQYF. This rearrangement joins TRBV10-1 to TRBJ2-3; 8 nucleotides line up with TRBD1. The read halts 3 residues ahead of the CDR3 end, with the missing end drawn from the germline J gene. Germline V CDR1 and CDR2: WNHNN, SYGVQD (reference sequence). V shed 0 bases and J 1 base; nucleotides not matched to a gene: 3. This CDR3 region has 16 residues.

For this clone: Coverage ceases 3 residues before the CDR3 finishes, and the germline J gene fills in the end. The chain is built from TRBV19 and TRBJ2-5; TRBD1 matches 7 bases. The CDR3 consists of 15 residues. Germline V gene sequence: CDR1 LNHDA, CDR2 SQIVND (reference sequence). V lost 5 bases to trimming and J lost 5 bases; unmatched junction nucleotides: 11. CDR3 residues: CASSGGQHRIETQYF. The DNA read from the CDR3 is TGTGCCAGTAGTGGGGGACAGCACAGAATCGAGACC.

As concerns this clone: The read terminates 3 residues before the CDR3 end, so the remaining end is supplied by the germline J gene. The rearrangement uses TRBV7-9 and TRBJ2-4; possibly TRBD2 for D (7 bases). Looked up from germline, CDR1 is SEHNR and CDR2 is FQNEAQ (reference sequence). This CDR3 is built from 13 residues. Here the CDR3 reads CASSLGQGGGQYF. CDR3 DNA (partial): TGTGCCAGCAGCCTGGGGCAGGGAGGGGGT.